This TCR beta chain was identified during a study of a mutant IDH1 vaccine in newly diagnosed glioma. Study-wide background: With temozolomide cycles, or 4-6 weeks after radiotherapy alone, vaccination was started.

As regards this clone: The antigen is undetermined.

The CDR3 loop spans 11 amino acids. CDR1 SQVTM and CDR2 ANQGSEA come from the germline V gene. V was trimmed by 2 bases and J by 4 bases, leaving 6 bases between them. Time point indicated: week 47, end of study. The vaccine gave 300 ug of a 20-mer mutant IDH1 peptide subcutaneously per dose. Patients carried new grade 3 or 4 IDH1-mutant astrocytomas lacking nuclear ATRX. Regarding the study as a whole: Vaccine-induced responses were seen in roughly 93% of patients, spanning several MHC alleles.

Clones were read by immunoSEQ multiplex PCR, and TCRdb kept only the in-frame ones, dropping some. The sample includes approximately 80,000 clones, approximately 80% of them seen just once. V usage is TRBV29-1 and J usage is TRBJ2-7, with D maybe TRBD1 (6 bases). Sequencing was performed on PBMCs, taken from a glioma patient whose treatment included an IDH1 peptide vaccine. This receptor was obtained from a man aged 40-50 years with glioma. CDR3 protein: CSVEQGYEQYF. For the CDR3, the DNA is TGCAGCGTTGAACAGGGGTACGAGCAGTACTTC.